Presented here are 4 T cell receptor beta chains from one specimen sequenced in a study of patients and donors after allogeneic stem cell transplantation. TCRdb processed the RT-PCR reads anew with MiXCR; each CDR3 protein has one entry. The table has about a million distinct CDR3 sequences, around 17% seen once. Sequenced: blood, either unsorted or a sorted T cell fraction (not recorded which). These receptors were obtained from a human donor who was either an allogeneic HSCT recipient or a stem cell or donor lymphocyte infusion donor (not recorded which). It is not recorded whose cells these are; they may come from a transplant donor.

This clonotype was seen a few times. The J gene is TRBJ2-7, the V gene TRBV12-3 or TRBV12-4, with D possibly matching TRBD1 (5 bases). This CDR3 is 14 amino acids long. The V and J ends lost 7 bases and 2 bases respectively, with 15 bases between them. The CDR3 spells CASTHPDRPYEQYF. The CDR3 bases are TGTGCCAGCACCCACCCTGACAGACCCTACGAGCAGTACTTC.

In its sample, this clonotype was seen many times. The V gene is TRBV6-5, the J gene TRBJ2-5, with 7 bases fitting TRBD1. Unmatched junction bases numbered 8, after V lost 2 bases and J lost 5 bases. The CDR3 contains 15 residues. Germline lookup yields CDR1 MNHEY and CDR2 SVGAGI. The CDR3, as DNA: TGTGCCAGCAGTTACCCGCGACAGGGTCTCGAGACCCAGTACTTC. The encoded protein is CASSYPRQGLETQYF.

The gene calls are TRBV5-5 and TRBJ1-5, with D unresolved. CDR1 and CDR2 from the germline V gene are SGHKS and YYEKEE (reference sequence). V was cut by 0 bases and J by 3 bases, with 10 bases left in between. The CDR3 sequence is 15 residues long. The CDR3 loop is CASSLGVGPNQPQHF. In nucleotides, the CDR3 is TGTGCCAGCAGCTTGGGGGTAGGGCCCAATCAGCCCCAGCATTTT.

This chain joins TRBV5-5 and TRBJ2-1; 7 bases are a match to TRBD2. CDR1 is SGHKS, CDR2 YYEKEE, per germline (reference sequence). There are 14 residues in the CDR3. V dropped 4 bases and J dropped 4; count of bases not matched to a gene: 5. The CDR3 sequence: CASSPWGGYNEQFF. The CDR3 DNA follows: TGTGCCAGCAGCCCATGGGGAGGGTACAATGAGCAGTTCTTC.